These T cell receptor beta chains were read from a single sample in a study of regulatory T cells in long-lasting Graves disease. TCRdb re-called the multiplex PCR reads with MiXCR, one entry per CDR3 protein. The sample holds 300,000 to 400,000 distinct CDR3 sequences; around 17% are singletons and the top ten take just under 30%. The sample also formed part of further work on T cells in Graves' hyperthyroidism and ophthalmopathy.

Here the sequenced sample was peripheral blood mononuclear cells (PBMCs), taken at new diagnosis, from a patient treated with antithyroid drugs. These receptors came from a man aged 35-49 years with Graves disease. CDR3s include the opening cysteine and the closing phenylalanine or tryptophan. D genes are given only for firm matches. Rows give clone size only sometimes, using once, few, many, or a class for an expanded clone.

clone_size,v_call,d_call,j_call,cdr3_aa,cdr3_nt
many,TRBV12-5,NA,TRBJ1-2,CASGSRAGYTF,TGTGCTAGTGGTTCCAGGGCTGGCTACACCTTC
NA,TRBV18,TRBD2,TRBJ2-1,CASSPFFPSGGPRNEQFF,TGTGCCAGCTCACCATTCTTTCCCAGCGGGGGGCCGCGGAATGAGCAGTTCTTC
few,TRBV19,TRBD2,TRBJ2-1,CASSITGLAGGRNEQFF,TGTGCCAGTAGTATTACAGGACTAGCGGGGGGGCGCAATGAGCAGTTCTTC
many,TRBV7-2,TRBD2,TRBJ2-1,CASSLERGREQFF,TGTGCCAGCAGCTTAGAGCGGGGACGGGAGCAGTTCTTC
many,TRBV30,NA,TRBJ2-2,CAWSVLKGGGELFF,TGTGCCTGGAGTGTACTAAAGGGGGGAGGGGAGCTGTTTTTT
many,TRBV30,NA,TRBJ2-3,CAWSVEGRTDTQYF,TGTGCCTGGAGTGTTGAGGGGCGTACAGATACGCAGTATTTT
many,TRBV18,NA,TRBJ1-1,CASSFPAGGSTEAFF,TGTGCCAGCTCATTCCCCGCGGGGGGGAGCACTGAAGCTTTCTTT
many,TRBV30,TRBD1,TRBJ2-7,CAWRRSTGGNYEQYF,TGTGCCTGGAGACGCTCCACAGGGGGGAACTACGAGCAGTACTTC
many,TRBV14,NA,TRBJ2-3,CASSQDYRETDTQYF,TGTGCCAGCAGCCAAGATTACAGGGAAACAGATACGCAGTATTTT
many,TRBV2,TRBD1,TRBJ2-7,CASSERQGNYEQYF,TGTGCCAGCAGTGAACGACAGGGGAACTACGAGCAGTACTTC
many,TRBV27,NA,TRBJ2-7,CASSFGVPYEQYF,TGTGCCAGCAGTTTCGGGGTACCCTACGAGCAGTACTTC
few,TRBV5-1,NA,TRBJ2-5,CASSYTGEETQYF,TGCGCCAGCAGCTATACAGGAGAAGAGACCCAGTACTTC
NA,TRBV6-1,NA,TRBJ2-5,CASSVTGTQETQYF,TGTGCCAGCAGCGTAACAGGGACCCAAGAGACCCAGTACTTC
many,TRBV28,TRBD1,TRBJ2-3,CASSLETGVVDTQYF,TGTGCCAGCAGTTTAGAGACAGGGGTGGTAGATACGCAGTATTTT
many,TRBV20-1,NA,TRBJ1-5,CSAKTGDQPQHF,TGCAGTGCTAAAACAGGAGATCAGCCCCAGCATTTT
few,TRBV4-1,NA,TRBJ1-2,CASSPIFLMEGYTF,TGCGCCAGCAGCCCTATTTTCCTTATGGAAGGCTACACCTTC
many,TRBV9,NA,TRBJ2-2,CASSVGQYNTGELFF,TGTGCCAGCAGCGTAGGTCAATATAACACCGGGGAGCTGTTTTTT
NA,TRBV28,NA,TRBJ2-7,CASNEQYEQYF,TGTGCCAGCAATGAACAGTACGAGCAGTACTTC